The 19 T cell receptor beta chains in this list originate from one sample, sequenced in a study of blood T cell repertoires in COVID-19. Only in-frame clones appear in the TCRdb table, and some are missing; sequencing was by immunoSEQ multiplex PCR. The data show fewer than 350,000 clones, under 90% seen once. Source material: PBMCs or T cells enriched from blood (not recorded which). The source is a man in his sixties who had recovered from COVID-19.

This clone was detected once. This rearrangement joins TRBV29-1 to TRBJ2-2; maybe TRBD1 (5 bases). The CDR3 runs to 13 residues. Trimming removed 6 bases at V and 4 bases at J, with 12 bases between. Per the germline V gene, CDR1 is SQVTM and CDR2 is ANQGSEA. In DNA form, the CDR3 reads TGCAGCGTCAGGGTAGTGGGCACCGGGGAGCTGTTTTTT. Amino acids: CSVRVVGTGELFF.

The J gene is TRBJ2-2, the V gene TRBV5-1; D possibly corresponds to TRBD1 (5 bases). The length of the CDR3 is 15 residues. CDR1 SGHRS and CDR2 YFSETQ come from the germline V gene. Trimming cost V 3 bases and J 2 bases, with 11 bases left between them. CDR3 DNA: TGCGCCAGCAGCTCTAGGGGCCGTAACACCGGGGAGCTGTTTTTT. Its protein is CASSSRGRNTGELFF.

The chain is built from TRBV11-2 and TRBJ2-2; a weak D match, TRBD2 (6 bases). The CDR3 is 16 amino acids. Trimming left V 2 bases short and J 6 bases short, with 16 bases between. Germline V lookup: CDR1 SGHAT, CDR2 FQNNGV. The CDR3 is CASSLPGLRHPGELFF. DNA for the CDR3: TGTGCCAGCAGCTTACCGGGACTCCGCCACCCCGGGGAGCTGTTTTTT.

This clone was seen a single time. The chain recombines TRBV11-3 with TRBJ2-1; 12 bases match TRBD2. Trimming cost V 5 bases and J 3 bases; bases outside gene matches: 5. In germline, CDR1 is SGHNT, CDR2 YENEEA. This CDR3 is 16 amino acids long. CDR3 amino acids: CASSPRTSGVYNEQFF. The CDR3 DNA follows: TGTGCCAGCAGCCCCCGGACTAGCGGGGTCTACAATGAGCAGTTCTTC.

The chain couples TRBV7-2 to TRBJ1-6, with D possibly matching TRBD1 (6 bases). In germline, CDR1 is SGHTA, CDR2 FQGNSA. This CDR3 comprises 16 residues. Deletions cut 2 bases from V and 7 bases from J, with 15 bases between. The CDR3 region has the DNA TGTGCCAGCAGCTTACAGTGGGGCAGGGGAAATTCACCCCTCCACTTT. This encodes CASSLQWGRGNSPLHF.

V usage is TRBV24-1 and J usage is TRBJ2-7; 8 bases align to TRBD2. Trimming cost V 6 bases and J 6 bases; bases outside gene matches: 9. The CDR3 covers 14 residues. Germline CDR1 and CDR2: KGHDR and SFDVKD. The CDR3 is CATSSGGGGGEQYF. CDR3 sequence (DNA): TGTGCCACCAGTTCGGGAGGGGGAGGGGGCGAGCAGTACTTC.

The genes are TRBV6-5 and TRBJ1-1; possibly TRBD1 for D (6 bases). Germline CDR1 and CDR2: MNHEY and SVGAGI. This CDR3 comprises 15 residues. V was pared by 3 bases and J by 1 base, with 12 bases between. DNA for the CDR3: TGTGCCAGCAGTTATCGGACAGCCCGGAACACTGAAGCTTTCTTT. This sequence encodes CASSYRTARNTEAFF.

CDR3 protein: CASSGTSGVQETQYF. CDR3 nucleotide sequence: TGTGCCAGCAGTGGGACTAGCGGAGTTCAAGAGACCCAGTACTTC. This chain connects TRBV2 to TRBJ2-5; 10 nucleotides line up with TRBD2. J gave up 2 bases and V 4 bases, and 4 bases lay outside the gene matches. The CDR3 has 15 residues. Germline CDR1 and CDR2: SNHLY and FYNNEI.

This clone was found once. This sequence joins TRBV3-1 (or the pseudogene TRBV3-2) and TRBJ1-2, with TRBD1 identical over 7 bases. CDR1 LGHDT and CDR2 YNNKEL come from the germline V gene (reference sequence). The CDR3 runs 13 residues. The V gene end was trimmed by 3 bases and the J gene end by 8 bases; junction bases not matched to a gene: 6. For the CDR3, the DNA is TGTGCCAGCAGCCAGGACAGGAGGAGAGGCTACACCTTC. This sequence encodes CASSQDRRRGYTF.

V and J are TRBV5-1 and TRBJ2-1; 11 nucleotides agree with TRBD2. CDR3 length: 16 amino acids. Germline V lookup: CDR1 SGHRS, CDR2 YFSETQ. V gave up 0 bases and J gave up 5 bases; unmatched junction bases: 4. For the CDR3, the DNA is TGCGCCAGCAGCTTGGGGACTAGCGGGCCCAACAATGAGCAGTTCTTC. Residues: CASSLGTSGPNNEQFF. The full variable domain, its missing parts supplied by reference TRBV5-1 and TRBJ2-1, is KAGVTQTPRYLIKTRGQQVTLSCSPISGHRSVSWYQQTPGQGLQFLFEYFSETQRNKGNFPGRFSGRQFSNSRSEMNVSTLELGDSALYLCASSLGTSGPNNEQFFGPGTRLTVL.

The rearrangement joins TRBV3-1 (or the pseudogene TRBV3-2) to TRBJ2-5, with TRBD2 matching over 8 bases. Looked up from germline, CDR1 is LGHDT and CDR2 is YNNKEL (reference sequence). V lost 6 bases to trimming and J lost 0 bases; unmatched junction nucleotides: 6. The CDR3 contains 15 residues. The CDR3 DNA sequence: TGTGCCAGCAGGGAACTAGCGGAATACCAAGAGACCCAGTACTTC. The encoded protein is CASRELAEYQETQYF.

The rearrangement joins TRBV5-1 to TRBJ2-7; TRBD1 matches 12 bases. With 6 bases clipped from V and 7 bases from J, the junction kept 8 bases outside the gene matches. The CDR3 totals 14 residues. Germline V CDR1 and CDR2: SGHRS, YFSETQ. The CDR3 reads CASNQGQGAREQYF. The CDR3 DNA reads as TGCGCCAGCAACCAGGGACAGGGGGCGCGAGAGCAGTACTTC.

J is TRBJ1-6 and V is TRBV30; unclear D gene. The CDR3 loop spans 15 amino acids. CDR1 GTSNPN and CDR2 SVGIG come from the germline V gene (reference sequence). V dropped 0 bases and J dropped 10 bases, with 16 bases sitting between them. For the CDR3, the DNA is TGTGCCTGGAGTGTTGGCGTTTCAGGTCGATCACCCCTCCACTTT. This gives the protein CAWSVGVSGRSPLHF. Full variable domain (remainder filled in from reference TRBV30 and TRBJ1-6): SQTIHQWPATLVQPVGSPLSLECTVEGTSNPNLYWYRQAAGRGLQLLFYSVGIGQISSEVPQNLSASRPQDRQFILSSKKLLLSDSGFYLCAWSVGVSGRSPLHFGNGTRLTVT.

The chain recombines TRBV7-9 with TRBJ1-2; tentative D call: TRBD1 (6 bases). CDR1 is SEHNR, CDR2 FQNEAQ, per germline (reference sequence). Between the trimmed V and J ends, which lost 6 bases and 2 bases, there was a span of 16 bases. This CDR3 is 15 amino acids long. The CDR3 sequence is CASSYTGQSNYGYTF. Written as DNA, the CDR3 is TGTGCCAGCAGTTATACAGGACAGTCGAACTATGGCTACACCTTC.

The chain joins TRBV7-2 to TRBJ2-7, with D tentatively TRBD1 (6 bases). Germline V gene sequence: CDR1 SGHTA, CDR2 FQGNSA. V was pared by 9 bases and J by 8 bases, with 23 bases between. The CDR3 totals 14 residues. The CDR3 DNA follows: TGTGCCAGTTGCGTCGGACAGCCCCCTTGGAAGCAGTACTTC. This codes for CASCVGQPPWKQYF.

J is TRBJ1-2 and V is TRBV28, with D possibly matching TRBD1 (6 bases). Germline values: CDR1 MDHEN, CDR2 SYDVKM. This CDR3 region has 12 residues. Between the trimmed V and J ends, which lost 6 bases and 6 bases, there was a span of 11 bases. CDR3 residues: CASRGGPDGYTF. The DNA of the CDR3 is TGTGCCAGCAGGGGGGGGCCGGATGGCTACACCTTC.

This chain joins TRBV28 and TRBJ2-1; 15 bases are a match to TRBD2. V was pared by 2 bases and J by 0 bases, with 8 bases of the junction left unmatched. CDR1 and CDR2 (germline): MDHEN, SYDVKM. The CDR3 runs 20 residues. The CDR3: CASSLVGLAGGLSSYNEQFF. The CDR3 DNA is TGTGCCAGCAGTTTAGTCGGACTAGCGGGAGGGCTGAGCTCCTACAATGAGCAGTTCTTC.

The J gene is TRBJ2-7, the V gene TRBV27; TRBD1 is a possible D gene (5 bases). The CDR3 is 15 amino acids. Germline V lookup: CDR1 MNHEY, CDR2 SMNVEV (reference sequence). V was pared by 3 bases and J by 2 bases, with 14 bases between. In DNA, the CDR3 is TGTGCCAGCAGTTTGGGCCAGGGTATAGCCTACGAGCAGTACTTC. It yields the protein CASSLGQGIAYEQYF.

This rearrangement joins TRBV24-1 to TRBJ2-2; perhaps TRBD2 as D (6 bases). V was trimmed by 3 bases and J by 8 bases, leaving 15 bases between them. The CDR3 totals 15 residues. Germline V lookup: CDR1 KGHDR, CDR2 SFDVKD. This CDR3 is CATSDERRASGELFF. CDR3 nucleotide sequence: TGTGCCACCAGTGATGAACGGAGGGCCTCAGGGGAGCTGTTTTTT.